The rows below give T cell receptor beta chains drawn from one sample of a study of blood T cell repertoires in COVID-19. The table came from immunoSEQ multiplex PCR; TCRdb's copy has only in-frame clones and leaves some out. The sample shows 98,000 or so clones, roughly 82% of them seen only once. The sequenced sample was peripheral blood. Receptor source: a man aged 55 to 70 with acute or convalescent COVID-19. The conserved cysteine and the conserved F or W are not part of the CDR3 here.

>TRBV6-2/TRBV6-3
ASSYGPLKNIQY
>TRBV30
AWSVGGPALEAF
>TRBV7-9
ASTLSGSSYNEQF
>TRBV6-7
ASSSMSRSRANVLT
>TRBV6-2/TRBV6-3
ASSTPSSGGRGYT
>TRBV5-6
ASSLGPSNTGELF
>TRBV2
ASCREATETQY
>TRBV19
ASSIEPRSTEAF
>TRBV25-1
ASSEVNGPYEQY
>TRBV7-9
ASSFDSYSPLH
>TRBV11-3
ASSSGTSGGAATDTQY
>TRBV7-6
ASSSGTAANQPQH
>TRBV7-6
ASSSPRRGVDTGELF
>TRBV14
ASSQETDRGDQETQY
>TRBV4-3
ASSPGTYSNQPQH
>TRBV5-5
ASSLVQEAF
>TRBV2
ASSDRTGFQPQH
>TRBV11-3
ASSKGLDTGELF
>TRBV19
ASSIGGSGGQETQY
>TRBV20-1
SASDPSGVWGQETQY
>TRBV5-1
ASSRGGKNTEAF
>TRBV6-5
ASGSEKQY